This entry lists 32 T cell receptor beta chains sequenced from one sample in a study of preoperative IRX-2 immunotherapy in early breast cancer. The treatment here: preoperative locoregional IRX-2 cytokine immunotherapy. Generated by immunoSEQ multiplex PCR, the TCRdb table keeps only in-frame clones and is missing some. The sample lists a few thousand clones; 69% were seen once. Sequencing was performed on tumor tissue, taken after IRX-2 immunotherapy. Receptor source: a human donor with breast cancer.

The genes are TRBV6-8 and TRBJ2-7; the D call may be TRBD1 or TRBD2 (5 bases each). This CDR3 comprises 13 residues. Germline-derived CDR1 and CDR2 are MNHGY and SAAAGT. The germline V and J ends were trimmed by 2 bases and 4 bases, with 9 bases remaining between them. The CDR3 loop is CASSYGREYEQYF. The CDR3 coding sequence is TGTGCCAGCAGTTACGGCAGGGAGTACGAGCAGTACTTC.

The chain carries TRBV6-8 and TRBJ2-3; 7 bases map to TRBD1. The J segment lost 7 bases and the V segment lost 3 bases, leaving 10 bases of the junction unmatched. The CDR3 loop spans 15 amino acids. Germline V CDR1 and CDR2: MNHGY, SAAAGT. The CDR3 loop is CASSYTGSGGNTQYF. CDR3 sequence (DNA): TGTGCCAGCAGTTATACAGGGTCAGGGGGAAATACGCAGTATTTT.

This chain uses TRBV15 with TRBJ1-4; 9 nucleotides align to TRBD1. The CDR3 consists of 15 residues. Per germline, CDR1 LNHNV and CDR2 YYDKDF (reference sequence). Unmatched junction bases numbered 6, after V lost 6 bases and J lost 4 bases. The CDR3 DNA reads as TGTGCCACCAGAGACAGGGGGATTGGTAATGAAAAACTGTTTTTT. This codes for CATRDRGIGNEKLFF. The complete variable domain, with remaining parts taken from reference TRBV15 and TRBJ1-4, reads DAMVIQNPRYQVTQFGKPVTLSCSQTLNHNVMYWYQQKSSQAPKLLFHYYDKDFNNEADTPDNFQSRRPNTSFCFLDIRSPGLGDTAMYLCATRDRGIGNEKLFFGSGTQLSVL.

The chain joins TRBV6-8 to TRBJ2-2; unclear D gene. Germline CDR1 MNHGY, CDR2 SAAAGT. V shed 6 bases and J shed 4 bases, with 6 bases lying between them. The CDR3 has 12 residues. In nucleotides, the CDR3 is TGTGCCAGCAGCCCCACCACCGGGGAGCTGTTTTTT. Amino acid sequence: CASSPTTGELFF.

The gene calls are TRBV18 and TRBJ2-7; 13 bases fit TRBD2. The CDR3 runs to 16 residues. V was pared by 4 bases and J by 6 bases, with 9 bases of the junction left unmatched. The germline CDR1 and CDR2 sequences are KGHSH and LQKENI. Here the CDR3 reads CASSHSRGLAGVEQYF. Here the CDR3 DNA reads TGTGCCAGCTCACACTCCCGAGGACTAGCGGGAGTCGAGCAGTACTTC.

The sample holds a few counts of this clone. V usage is TRBV6-8 and J usage is TRBJ2-5; TRBD1 might be the D (5 bases). V dropped 6 bases and J dropped 5 bases, with 13 bases sitting between them. The germline V gene encodes CDR1 MNHGY and CDR2 SAAAGT. This CDR3 comprises 13 residues. The CDR3 region has the DNA TGTGCCAGCAGAGCGCAGGGTCTGGAGACCCAGTACTTC. As protein: CASRAQGLETQYF.

This rearrangement joins TRBV15 to TRBJ2-2, with no clear D. Germline V gene lookup returns CDR1 LNHNV and CDR2 YYDKDF (reference sequence). The CDR3 is made up of 15 amino acids. V lost 3 bases to trimming and J lost 0 bases, with 8 bases between them. CDR3: CATSSPNPNTGELFF. The DNA for the CDR3 is TGTGCCACCAGCAGTCCTAATCCGAACACCGGGGAGCTGTTTTTT.

This chain links TRBV18 with TRBJ2-2; tentatively, D is TRBD1 (6 bases). CDR1 is KGHSH and CDR2 is LQKENI in the germline V gene. Trimming stripped 4 bases from V and 4 bases from J, with 16 bases between. The CDR3 contains 16 residues. CDR3 nucleotides: TGTGCCAGCTCACGAGCTGACAGGTCGTTCACCGGGGAGCTGTTTTTT. It codes for CASSRADRSFTGELFF. Supplemented by reference TRBV18 and TRBJ2-2, the full variable domain reads NAGVMQNPRHLVRRRGQEARLRCSPMKGHSHVYWYRQLPEEGLKFMVYLQKENIIDESGMPKERFSAEFPKEGPSILRIQQVVRGDSAAYFCASSRADRSFTGELFFGEGSRLTVL.

This chain connects TRBV11-3 to TRBJ1-2; no clear D. The CDR3 totals 15 residues. V dropped 0 bases and J dropped 8 bases, with 16 bases sitting between them. CDR1 is SGHNT and CDR2 is YENEEA in the germline V gene. The CDR3 nucleotides are TGTGCCAGCAGCTTAGAGGATTGGCAGCGAGGAGGCTACACCTTC. Protein product: CASSLEDWQRGGYTF. Using reference TRBV11-3 and TRBJ1-2 for the parts outside the CDR3, the full variable domain is EAGVVQSPRYKIIEKKQPVAFWCNPISGHNTLYWYLQNLGQGPELLIRYENEEAVDDSQLPKDRFSAERLKGVDSTLKIQPAELGDSAVYLCASSLEDWQRGGYTFGSGTRLTVV.

The rearrangement links TRBV28 to TRBJ1-1; D perhaps matches TRBD1 (5 bases). CDR3 length: 15 amino acids. V was clipped by 5 bases and J by 6 bases, with 19 bases between them. Germline V gene sequence: CDR1 MDHEN, CDR2 SYDVKM. DNA for the CDR3: TGTGCCAGCAGTCGCCCCCTCGGGGCCCGCGCTGAAGCTTTCTTT. Its translation is CASSRPLGARAEAFF.

The chain is built from TRBV18 and TRBJ2-7; 8 nucleotides line up with TRBD2. From germline, CDR1 is KGHSH and CDR2 LQKENI. The CDR3 length is 14 residues. With 6 bases clipped from V and 2 bases from J, the junction kept 6 bases outside the gene matches. The CDR3 DNA reads as TGTGCCAGCTCCTCCGGGGGGGTCCCCTACGAGCAGTACTTC. Translating gives CASSSGGVPYEQYF.

The chain links TRBV11-3 to TRBJ2-7; 14 bases map to TRBD2. This CDR3 contains 18 residues. After removal of 3 bases from V and 4 bases from J, the junction contained 11 bases not matched to a gene. From germline, CDR1 is SGHNT and CDR2 YENEEA. The CDR3 region is CASSFITGTSGRIYEQYF. CDR3 nucleotide sequence: TGTGCCAGCAGCTTCATCACTGGGACTAGCGGGAGAATATACGAGCAGTACTTC.

V and J are TRBV7-4 and TRBJ2-1; perhaps TRBD2 as D (6 bases). The germline CDR1 and CDR2 sequences are SGHVT and SQSDAQ. V was pared by 2 bases and J by 10 bases, with 15 bases between. The CDR3 is 14 residues long. Here the CDR3 reads CASSLRAGHPEQFF. The CDR3 nucleotides are TGTGCCAGCAGCTTAAGAGCGGGTCATCCCGAGCAGTTCTTC.

The chain is built from TRBV1 and TRBJ2-5; TRBD1 was called by the table and not checked on the DNA. TRBV1 is annotated as a pseudogene. The length of the CDR3 is 15 residues. The CDR3 region is CASSHPGQGWETQYF. The CDR3 DNA reads TGCGCCAGCAGCCATCCTGGACAGGGTTGGGAGACCCAGTACTTC.

V gene TRBV30 combines with J gene TRBJ2-1, with D uncertain. The CDR3 consists of 13 residues. V dropped 2 bases and J dropped 9 bases, with 14 bases sitting between them. CDR1 and CDR2 (germline): GTSNPN, SVGIG (reference sequence). Here the CDR3 DNA reads TGTGCCTGGAGTCCCGCCCGGAGTGGTGAGCAGTTCTTC. It yields the protein CAWSPARSGEQFF.

The chain has TRBV19 and TRBJ2-3, with 7 bases identical to TRBD2. CDR3 size: 15 residues. V was clipped by 4 bases and J by 2 bases; unmatched bases: 6. Germline lookup yields CDR1 LNHDA and CDR2 SQIVND (reference sequence). In DNA, the CDR3 is TGTGCCAGTAGTACAGGACTAGTTTCCACAGATACGCAGTATTTT. Residues: CASSTGLVSTDTQYF.

The chain is built from TRBV10-2 and TRBJ2-1, with D perhaps given as TRBD1 or TRBD2 (6 bases each). This CDR3 has 14 residues. Germline CDR1 and CDR2: WSHSY and SAAADI. The V and J ends lost 1 base and 5 bases respectively, with 9 bases between them. DNA of the CDR3: TGCGCCAGCAGTGAGTTTGGGGGGCACAATGAGCAGTTCTTC. It encodes CASSEFGGHNEQFF.

The chain joins TRBV18 to TRBJ1-2; the match to TRBD1 covers 9 bases. Germline V lookup: CDR1 KGHSH, CDR2 LQKENI. The junction had 5 bases not matched to a gene; V was cut back by 2 bases and J by 4 bases. This CDR3 has 15 residues. Written as DNA, the CDR3 is TGTGCCAGCTCACCATCGGGACAGGGCCTCTATGGCTACACCTTC. It encodes CASSPSGQGLYGYTF.

The chain uses TRBV6-8 and TRBJ1-3; D gene uncertain. Germline V CDR1 and CDR2: MNHGY, SAAAGT. V was cut by 2 bases and J by 3 bases, with 8 bases left in between. The CDR3 runs to 14 residues. This CDR3 reads CASSYSQIGNTIYF. The CDR3 DNA sequence: TGTGCCAGCAGTTACAGTCAGATTGGAAACACCATATATTTT.

The J gene is TRBJ2-3, the V gene TRBV11-3; TRBD2 might be the D (6 bases). Trimming took off 1 base at V and 5 bases at J, with 10 bases between the two ends. Germline assignment: CDR1 SGHNT and CDR2 YENEEA. The CDR3 runs to 14 residues. The CDR3 sequence is CASSLGWRGDTQYF. CDR3 nucleotide sequence: TGTGCCAGCAGCTTAGGGTGGAGGGGAGATACGCAGTATTTT.

The chain has TRBV6-8 and TRBJ1-2; D is unresolved. Trimming took 2 bases from V and 4 from J, leaving 23 bases between them. CDR3 length: 18 amino acids. Per the germline V gene, CDR1 is MNHGY and CDR2 is SAAAGT. Here the CDR3 DNA reads TGTGCCAGCAGTTACGACTTTTGGAAGGCAGTCTCTGGCTATGGCTACACCTTC. This gives the protein CASSYDFWKAVSGYGYTF.

V is TRBV19 and J is TRBJ2-1; 12 bases match TRBD1. Per the germline V gene, CDR1 is LNHDA and CDR2 is SQIVND (reference sequence). V dropped 4 bases and J dropped 7; count of bases not matched to a gene: 5. This CDR3 is built from 15 residues. The CDR3 sequence: CASSRGQGAWNEQFF. The CDR3 region has the DNA TGTGCCAGTAGTAGGGGACAGGGGGCATGGAATGAGCAGTTCTTC.

This clone appeared a few times. DNA for the CDR3: TGTGCCAGCAGCTTAGAGCGGACCAGCTACAATGAGCAGTTCTTC. It codes for CASSLERTSYNEQFF. V is TRBV11-3 and J is TRBJ2-1; D not resolved. Between the trimmed V and J ends, which lost 0 bases and 3 bases, there was a span of 9 bases. The CDR3 extends over 15 amino acids. Germline loops: CDR1 SGHNT, CDR2 YENEEA.

This clone was counted a single time. The CDR3 sequence is CASSMWQRNTEAFF. The DNA of the CDR3 is TGTGCCAGTAGTATGTGGCAGCGGAACACTGAAGCTTTCTTT. V usage is TRBV19 and J usage is TRBJ1-1; unclear D gene. Trimming cost V 3 bases and J 1 base, with 9 bases left between them. This CDR3 region has 14 residues. Germline-derived CDR1 and CDR2 are LNHDA and SQIVND (reference sequence).

The chain employs TRBV19 and TRBJ2-5; D possibly corresponds to TRBD1 (6 bases). CDR1 LNHDA and CDR2 SQIVND come from the germline V gene (reference sequence). Trimming stripped 6 bases from V and 2 bases from J, with 10 bases between. The CDR3 has 13 residues. The CDR3 region has the DNA TGTGCCAGTAGACTGACAGGACAAGAGACCCAGTACTTC. Translated: CASRLTGQETQYF.

This chain uses TRBV14 with TRBJ2-7; a weak D match, TRBD2 (6 bases). CDR1 is SGHDN, CDR2 FVKESK, per germline. V was shortened by 4 bases and J by 0 bases, with 13 bases between the two germline ends. The CDR3 totals 15 residues. CDR3 amino acids: CASSLRDLSSYEQYF. In DNA form, the CDR3 reads TGTGCCAGCAGCCTCCGGGACTTGAGCTCCTACGAGCAGTACTTC.

The rearrangement joins TRBV30 to TRBJ2-7; 7 bases are shared with TRBD2. This CDR3 region has 13 residues. Germline trimming cut 1 base from V and 3 bases from J; bases unmatched to any gene: 3. CDR1 and CDR2 from the germline V gene are GTSNPN and SVGIG (reference sequence). This chain's CDR3 is CAWSGVAGYEQYF. The CDR3 DNA reads as TGTGCCTGGAGTGGAGTAGCGGGCTACGAGCAGTACTTC.

The chain employs TRBV6-8 and TRBJ2-1; 9 bases are shared with TRBD2. The J segment lost 14 bases and the V segment lost 6 bases, leaving 8 bases of the junction unmatched. This CDR3 has 12 residues. The germline gives CDR1 MNHGY, CDR2 SAAAGT. The chain's CDR3 is CASSGAGGDEFF. In DNA, the CDR3 is TGTGCCAGCAGCGGAGCGGGAGGCGACGAGTTCTTC.

This chain uses TRBV6-8 with TRBJ2-3; a possible D gene is TRBD2 (6 bases). Trimming pared 10 bases from V and 2 bases from J, leaving 16 bases between. There are 14 residues in the CDR3. Germline V gives CDR1 MNHGY, CDR2 SAAAGT. CDR3 bases: TGTGCCATCGTCAGAGGAGGGCACACAGATACGCAGTATTTT. It yields the protein CAIVRGGHTDTQYF.

The chain links TRBV29-1 to TRBJ1-4; D is perhaps TRBD1 (6 bases). The length of the CDR3 is 14 residues. Germline V gene sequence: CDR1 SQVTM, CDR2 ANQGSEA. V lost 8 bases, J lost 3 bases, and 16 bases lay in between. The CDR3 sequence is CSSRGGSANEKLFF. For the CDR3, the DNA is TGCAGCTCGCGAGGGGGGTCGGCTAATGAAAAACTGTTTTTT.

Points on this clone: The junction and the germline gene differ at one end; a read error may be behind it. The chain uses TRBV15 and TRBJ2-7; 9 nucleotides align to TRBD2. This CDR3 region has 19 residues. The germline gives CDR1 LNHNV, CDR2 YYDKDF (reference sequence). CDR3 DNA sequence: TGTGCCAGCAGCCCTTCGTTAGCGGGAGCAAGTTCGGGCTCCTACGAGCAGTACTTC. This translates into CASSPSLAGASSGSYEQYF. Based on the CDR3 plus reference TRBV15 and TRBJ2-7, the full variable domain is DAMVIQNPRYQVTQFGKPVTLSCSQTLNHNVMYWYQQKSSQAPKLLFHYYDKDFNNEADTPDNFQSRRPNTSFCFLDIRSPGLGDTAMYLCASSPSLAGASSGSYEQYFGPGTRLTVT.

The chain is built from TRBV19 and TRBJ2-7; 9 nucleotides agree with TRBD1. CDR3 length: 16 residues. Germline values: CDR1 LNHDA, CDR2 SQIVND (reference sequence). With 4 bases clipped from V and 2 bases from J, the junction kept 9 bases outside the gene matches. Here the CDR3 DNA reads TGTGCCAGTAGTACCCGAGTCGGGACAGGGCCCTACGAGCAGTACTTC. Amino acids: CASSTRVGTGPYEQYF.